This record looks at one T cell receptor (beta chain) sequence and its context. This sample was included in a study of blood T cell repertoires in COVID-19. Study overall: The analysed material was cDNA or gDNA that came from T cells, B-cell-depleted T cells, or PBMCs.

Original processing methods: Amplification of reference gene primers was used by the study to estimate nucleated cell counts. Sequencing was performed with immunoSEQ multiplex PCR; in TCRdb, only in-frame clones are kept and a portion is missing. The V and J calls and clone size were taken over from that table, and D and trimming were inferred from the DNA. This table has about 190,000 clones, 84% appearing once. Those enrolled, adults aged roughly 18 to 90 years, came from about two dozen US areas. Recovery among Cohort 3 donors was established by two negative PCRs, clearance, or symptom resolution. The sample taken for sequencing was PBMCs or T cells enriched from blood (not recorded which). This receptor was taken from a woman aged 25 to 39 who had recovered from COVID-19.

The CDR3 loop is CASSSPFWERDTGELFF. CDR3 in DNA: TGTGCCAGCAGTTCCCCTTTTTGGGAGCGCGACACCGGGGAGCTGTTTTTT. This chain links TRBV28 with TRBJ2-2; a possible D gene is TRBD2 (5 bases). Trimming pared 4 bases from V and 3 bases from J, leaving 18 bases between. The length of the CDR3 is 17 residues. In germline, CDR1 is MDHEN, CDR2 SYDVKM. Using reference TRBV28 and TRBJ2-2 for the parts outside the CDR3, the full variable domain is DVKVTQSSRYLVKRTGEKVFLECVQDMDHENMFWYRQDPGLGLRLIYFSYDVKMKEKGDIPEGYSVSREKKERFSLILESASTNQTSMYLCASSSPFWERDTGELFFGEGSRLTVL.